This T cell receptor (beta chain) was recovered during a study of shared clonotypes between healthy human individuals. Each PCR replicate from the sorted subsets contained about 180 ng DNA, which is tens of thousands of T cell genomes. The assay was immunoSEQ multiplex PCR, and TCRdb's table has in-frame clones only and misses some. The sample shows around 550,000 clones, about 95% of them seen only once. CDR1 and CDR2 from the germline V gene are WSHSY and SAAADI. This CDR3 is 14 amino acids long. V was trimmed by 8 bases and J by 0 bases, leaving 14 bases between them. CD45RO-negative, CCR7-selected cells formed the naive CD8 fraction, which excluded terminally differentiated effector memory CD45RA+ cells.

Source material: naive CD8+ T cells sorted from blood. This receptor was obtained from a woman under 40 in good health. The V and J genes are TRBV10-2 and TRBJ2-7; TRBD1 might be the D (5 bases). The DNA for the CDR3 is TGCGCCAGCCATCCCGACAGATTCTCCTACGAGCAGTACTTC. Residues: CASHPDRFSYEQYF.